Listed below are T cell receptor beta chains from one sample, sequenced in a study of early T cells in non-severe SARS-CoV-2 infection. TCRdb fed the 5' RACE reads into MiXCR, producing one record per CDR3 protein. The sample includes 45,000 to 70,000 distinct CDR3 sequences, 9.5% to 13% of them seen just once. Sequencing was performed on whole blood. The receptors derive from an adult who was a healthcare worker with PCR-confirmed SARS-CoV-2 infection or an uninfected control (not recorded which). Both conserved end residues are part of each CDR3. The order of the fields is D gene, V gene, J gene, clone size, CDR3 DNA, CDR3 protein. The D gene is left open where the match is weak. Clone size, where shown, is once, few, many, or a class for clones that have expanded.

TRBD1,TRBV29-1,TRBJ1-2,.,TGCAGCGCGTTCGACAGGGCCGCTGGCTACACCTTC,CSAFDRAAGYTF
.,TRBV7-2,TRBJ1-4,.,TGTGCCAGCAGCTTGGGAAATGAAAAACTGTTTTTT,CASSLGNEKLFF
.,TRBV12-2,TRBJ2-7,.,TGTGCAAGTCGCTTAGTCCGGGCAGGGGTTAACTTC,CASRLVRAGVNF
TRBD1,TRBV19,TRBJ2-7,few,TGTGCCAGTGGGACAGGGATTGAAGGCGAGCAGTACTTC,CASGTGIEGEQYF
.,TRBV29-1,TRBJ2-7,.,TGCAGCGTTACAGGTTCCTACGAGCAGTACTTC,CSVTGSYEQYF
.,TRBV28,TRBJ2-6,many,TGTGCCAGCAGTTCAGGGGAGGCTGGGGCCAACGTCCTGACTTTC,CASSSGEAGANVLTF
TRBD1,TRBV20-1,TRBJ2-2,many,TGCAGTGCTAGAGTGGTAGGACAGGGGGCAACCGGGGAGCTGTTTTTT,CSARVVGQGATGELFF
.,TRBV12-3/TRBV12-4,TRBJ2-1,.,TGTGCCAGCAGTTTAGACAGGATGGCTGAGCAGTTCTTC,CASSLDRMAEQFF
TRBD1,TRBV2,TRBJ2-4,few,TGTGCCAGCAGCTCGGGAAGACAGGGGGCCGAGTACTTC,CASSSGRQGAEYF
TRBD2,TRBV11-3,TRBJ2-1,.,TGTGCCAGCAGTCGCGAAGGACTAGCTCCTGATGAGCAGTTCTTC,CASSREGLAPDEQFF
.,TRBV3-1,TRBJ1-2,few,TGTGCCAGCAGCCTGGGGGGCAGCCGACCAACTCCATATGGCTACACCTTC,CASSLGGSRPTPYGYTF
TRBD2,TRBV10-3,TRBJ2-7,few,TGTGCCATCATTCGGACTAGCGGGCCCTACGAGCAGTACTTC,CAIIRTSGPYEQYF